The rows below give T cell receptor beta chains drawn from one sample of a study of blood T cells in healthy people across ages. A single record per CDR3 protein comes from TCRdb applying MiXCR to the 5' RACE reads. The sample shows fewer than 600,000 distinct CDR3 sequences, about 27% of them seen only once. The sample also formed part of further work on T cells of mothers and their children.

The sample taken for sequencing was blood. Receptors originate from a boy aged 2 to 9 in good health. Each CDR3 is given with its conserved first and last residue. D genes are given only for firm matches. Expanded clones are given a class, and other clones once, few, many or no size at all.

V: TRBV6-5
size: -
D: TRBD1
J: TRBJ2-7
DNA: TGTGCCAGCAGTTACGGGACAGGCTCCGGGTCTTGGTCCTACGAGCAGTACTTC
CDR3: CASSYGTGSGSWSYEQYF

V: TRBV12-3/TRBV12-4
size: few
D: TRBD2
J: TRBJ2-5
DNA: TGTGCCAGCAGTTCCTCTAGCGGGGGGCGCCAAGAGACCCAGTACTTC
CDR3: CASSSSSGGRQETQYF

V: TRBV7-9
size: few
D: -
J: TRBJ2-2
DNA: TGTGCCAGCAGCTTTCTAGGATCCGCCGGGGAGCTGTTTTTT
CDR3: CASSFLGSAGELFF

V: TRBV20-1
size: many
D: -
J: TRBJ1-1
DNA: TGCAGTGCCCACGGCGGGACGTTAGCTTTCTTT
CDR3: CSAHGGTLAFF

V: TRBV6-5
size: -
D: -
J: TRBJ2-2
DNA: TGTGCCAGCAGTTCAGGTGCCCTGACCGGGGAGCTGTTTTTT
CDR3: CASSSGALTGELFF

V: TRBV18
size: -
D: -
J: TRBJ2-7
DNA: TGTGCCAGCTCAGAGCAGGGTGGGCTCTACGAGCAGTACTTC
CDR3: CASSEQGGLYEQYF

V: TRBV20-1
size: -
D: -
J: TRBJ1-5
DNA: TGCAGTGCTAGAGAGACAGCGACCGGTCAGCCCCAGCATTTT
CDR3: CSARETATGQPQHF

V: TRBV3-1
size: -
D: TRBD1
J: TRBJ2-7
DNA: TGTGCCAGCAGCCATCGCCGGGACAGGGCCGGCGAGCAGTACTTC
CDR3: CASSHRRDRAGEQYF

V: TRBV20-1
size: once
D: TRBD1
J: TRBJ2-2
DNA: TGCAGTGTTTACCCCGACAGGGGCACCGGGGAGCTGTTTTTT
CDR3: CSVYPDRGTGELFF

V: TRBV7-3
size: -
D: -
J: TRBJ2-2
DNA: TGTGCCAGCAGCTTTGGAAGCAGGCCGAACACCGGGGAGCTGTTTTTT
CDR3: CASSFGSRPNTGELFF

V: TRBV29-1
size: few
D: -
J: TRBJ2-7
DNA: TGCAGCGTTTCTGGGTCAGTCTACGAGCAGTACTTC
CDR3: CSVSGSVYEQYF

V: TRBV29-1
size: few
D: TRBD1
J: TRBJ1-4
DNA: TGCAGCGGTGGGACAGGGCCGGGAACTAATGAAAAACTGTTTTTT
CDR3: CSGGTGPGTNEKLFF

V: TRBV10-3
size: few
D: TRBD2
J: TRBJ2-3
DNA: TGTGCCATCAGTAAAAGGACTAGCGTCACAGATACGCAGTATTTT
CDR3: CAISKRTSVTDTQYF

V: TRBV10-3
size: many
D: TRBD2
J: TRBJ2-5
DNA: TGTGCCATCAGGGCGGGAGGGTCCCAAGAGACCCAGTACTTC
CDR3: CAIRAGGSQETQYF

V: TRBV5-1
size: few
D: -
J: TRBJ2-3
DNA: TGCGCCAGCAGGGCTGAGCCTGCAGATACGCAGTATTTT
CDR3: CASRAEPADTQYF

V: TRBV7-9
size: -
D: -
J: TRBJ1-1
DNA: TGTGCCAGCAGCCCGTTAGGCGCTGAAGCTTTCTTT
CDR3: CASSPLGAEAFF

V: TRBV12-3/TRBV12-4
size: -
D: -
J: TRBJ2-5
DNA: TGTGCCAGCAGGGGGGGTGTGAGAGAGACCCAGTACTTC
CDR3: CASRGGVRETQYF

V: TRBV4-1
size: -
D: TRBD2
J: TRBJ2-7
DNA: TGCGCCAGCAGCCAAGAGGGACTAGCGGCCCACGAGCAGTACTTC
CDR3: CASSQEGLAAHEQYF

V: TRBV3-1
size: few
D: -
J: TRBJ2-1
DNA: TGTGCCAGCAGCCAAGAGGAAGCAGAGCAGTTCTTC
CDR3: CASSQEEAEQFF

V: TRBV28
size: -
D: TRBD1
J: TRBJ1-2
DNA: TGTGCCAGCAGTACAGGACAGGGGGCGGGAGGCTACACCTTC
CDR3: CASSTGQGAGGYTF

V: TRBV2
size: once
D: -
J: TRBJ2-3
DNA: TGTGCCAGCAGTGATCCTAGGAATGGCACAGATACGCAGTATTTT
CDR3: CASSDPRNGTDTQYF

V: TRBV5-5
size: -
D: TRBD2
J: TRBJ2-1
DNA: TGTGCCAGCAGCCGGGGACCGACTAGCGGCAGCTCCTACAATGAGCAGTTCTTC
CDR3: CASSRGPTSGSSYNEQFF

V: TRBV9
size: -
D: -
J: TRBJ2-2
DNA: TGTGCCAGCAGCGTACCTTCTACCGGGGAGCTGTTTTTT
CDR3: CASSVPSTGELFF

V: TRBV20-1
size: few
D: TRBD2
J: TRBJ2-3
DNA: TGCAGTGCTAGTGTCGGGCTAGCGGACACAGATGCGCAGTATTTT
CDR3: CSASVGLADTDAQYF

V: TRBV6-1
size: -
D: TRBD2
J: TRBJ2-5
DNA: TGTGCCAGCAGCCGAGGGGTGGCTAGCGGGGGACAAGAGACCCAGTACTTC
CDR3: CASSRGVASGGQETQYF

V: TRBV7-9
size: -
D: -
J: TRBJ2-6
DNA: TGTGCCAGCAGCATAACCGGGAAGATCTCCGGGGCCAACGTCCTGACTTTC
CDR3: CASSITGKISGANVLTF

V: TRBV7-9
size: -
D: TRBD1
J: TRBJ2-5
DNA: TGTGCCAGCAGTTTCCGGGACAGGGCTGAGACCCAGTACTTC
CDR3: CASSFRDRAETQYF

V: TRBV20-1
size: many
D: -
J: TRBJ1-1
DNA: TGCAGTGGTCAGGCAGATGAAGCTTTCTTT
CDR3: CSGQADEAFF